The table lists the clone carrying this T cell receptor beta chain with a few counts. The antigen remains undetermined. TCR beta CDR3 regions were amplified from RNA. First-round RT-PCR targeting the TCR CDR3 was performed with the HTBI primer set. TCRdb reprocessed the multiplex PCR reads via MiXCR and lists one record per CDR3 protein. Among 370,000 or so distinct CDR3 sequences listed, less than 20% were seen once. The data belong to a study of T cells in Graves' hyperthyroidism and ophthalmopathy. The study, taken as a whole, reports: Through a model of 13 V-J features, ophthalmopathy was separated from stable hyperthyroidism.

This CDR3 has 13 amino acids. The germline V gene has CDR1 SQVTM and CDR2 ANQGSEA. Losses at the gene ends were 4 bases for V and 2 bases for J; bases not matched to a gene: 4. In making diagnoses, clinical symptoms, serum thyroxine and TRAb, thyroid ultrasound and orbital computed tomography were all used. Sequencing was done on a sample of blood. The source is a young woman with Graves' hyperthyroidism that later progressed to Graves' ophthalmopathy. The chain employs TRBV29-1 and TRBJ1-2, with 7 bases matching TRBD1. In DNA form, the CDR3 reads TGCAGCGTTGCACAGGGGCCCAACTATGGCTACACCTTC. Its translation is CSVAQGPNYGYTF. Drawing the rest from reference TRBV29-1 and TRBJ1-2, the complete variable domain is SAVISQKPSRDICQRGTSLTIQCQVDSQVTMMFWYRQQPGQSLTLIATANQGSEATYESGFVIDKFPISRPNLTFSTLTVSNMSPEDSSIYLCSVAQGPNYGYTFGSGTRLTVV.